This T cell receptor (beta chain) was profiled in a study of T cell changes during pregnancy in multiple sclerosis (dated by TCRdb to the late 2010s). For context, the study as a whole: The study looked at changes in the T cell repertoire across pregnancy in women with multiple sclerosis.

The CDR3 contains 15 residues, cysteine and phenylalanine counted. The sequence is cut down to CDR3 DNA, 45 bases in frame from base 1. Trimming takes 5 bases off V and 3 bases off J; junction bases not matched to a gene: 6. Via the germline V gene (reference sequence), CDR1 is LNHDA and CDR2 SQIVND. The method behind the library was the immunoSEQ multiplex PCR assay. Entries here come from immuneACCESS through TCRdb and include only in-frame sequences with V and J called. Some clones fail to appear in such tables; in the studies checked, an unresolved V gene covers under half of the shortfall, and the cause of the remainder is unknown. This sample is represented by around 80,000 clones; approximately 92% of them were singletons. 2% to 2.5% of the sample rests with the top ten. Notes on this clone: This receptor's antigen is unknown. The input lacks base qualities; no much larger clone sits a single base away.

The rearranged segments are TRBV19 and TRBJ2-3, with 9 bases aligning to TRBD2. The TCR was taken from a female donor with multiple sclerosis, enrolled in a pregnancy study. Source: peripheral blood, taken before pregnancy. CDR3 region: CASSPAGGRTDTQYF. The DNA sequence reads TGTGCCAGTAGTCCCGCGGGGGGGAGAACAGATACGCAGTATTTT.